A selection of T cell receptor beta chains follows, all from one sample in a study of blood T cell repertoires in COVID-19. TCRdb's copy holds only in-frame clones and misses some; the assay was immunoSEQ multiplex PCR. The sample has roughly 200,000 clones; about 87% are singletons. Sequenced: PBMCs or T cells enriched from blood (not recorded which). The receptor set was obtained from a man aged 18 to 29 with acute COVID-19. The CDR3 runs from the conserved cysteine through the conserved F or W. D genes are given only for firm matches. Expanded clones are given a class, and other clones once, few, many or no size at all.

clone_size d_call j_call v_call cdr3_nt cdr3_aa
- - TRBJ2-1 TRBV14 TGTGCCAGCAGCCAAGATTTACTAGTACAGTTCTTC CASSQDLLVQFF
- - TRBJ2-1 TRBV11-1 TGTGCCAGCAGGCCTAGAGAACAGGGACGTTGGTTCTTC CASRPREQGRWFF
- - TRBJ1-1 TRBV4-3 TGCGCCAGCAGCCAATTCCTCAACACTGAAGCTTTCTTT CASSQFLNTEAFF
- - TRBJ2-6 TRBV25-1 TGTGCCAGCAGTGACTCCCTGAGTAGCGGAGCTGGGGCCAACGTCCTGACTTTC CASSDSLSSGAGANVLTF
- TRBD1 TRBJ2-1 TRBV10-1 TGCGCCAGCAGTGTTCCGGGACAGGGGAAGCAGTTCTTC CASSVPGQGKQFF
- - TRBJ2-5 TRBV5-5 TGTGCCAGCAGCTTGTCCTTAAACCTACAAGAGACCCAGTACTTC CASSLSLNLQETQYF
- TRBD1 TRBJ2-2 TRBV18 TGTGCCAGCTCACTAACAGGGGGCTATAACACCGGGGAGCTGTTTTTT CASSLTGGYNTGELFF
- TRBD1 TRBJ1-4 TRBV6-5 TGTGCCAGCCGACAGGGGTTGGATGAAAAACTGTTTTTT CASRQGLDEKLFF
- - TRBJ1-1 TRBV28 TGTGCCAGCACCCCACCTCTGCCGAGGGCTGAAGCTTTCTTT CASTPPLPRAEAFF
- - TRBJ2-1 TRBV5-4 TGTGCCAGCAGCCCCCCCGAGCCCCTCTACAATGAGCAGTTCTTC CASSPPEPLYNEQFF
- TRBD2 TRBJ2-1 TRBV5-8 TGTGCCAGCAGCCTACGGCGGGAGTTGGTACACAATGAGCAGTTCTTC CASSLRRELVHNEQFF
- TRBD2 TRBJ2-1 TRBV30 TGTGCCTGGAGTGTAGGTATAGCGGGAGGAAACAATGAGCAGTTCTTC CAWSVGIAGGNNEQFF
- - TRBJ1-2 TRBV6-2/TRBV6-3 TGTGCCAGCAGTTACGAGGGAACCTATGGCTACACCTTC CASSYEGTYGYTF
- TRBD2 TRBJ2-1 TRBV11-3 TGTGCCAGCAGCTCCCCAGCGGGAGGCTACAATGAGCAGTTCTTC CASSSPAGGYNEQFF
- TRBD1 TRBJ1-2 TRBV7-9 TGTGCCAGCAGCTCCCCGGGACAGAGGAACTATGGCTACACCTTC CASSSPGQRNYGYTF
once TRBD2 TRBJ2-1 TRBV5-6 TGTGCCAGCAGCTTGGGCGGGAGTACTAAGAATGAGCAGTTCTTC CASSLGGSTKNEQFF
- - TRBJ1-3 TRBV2 TGTGCCAGCAGTGGGGTTGTAGATACAGCAGAGATTGGAAACACCATATATTTT CASSGVVDTAEIGNTIYF
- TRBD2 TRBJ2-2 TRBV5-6 TGTGCCAGCAGCCTTGGACTAGCGGGAGGGGTCACCGGGGAGCTGTTTTTT CASSLGLAGGVTGELFF
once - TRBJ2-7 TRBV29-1 TGCAGCGTTGGGACTCAGATCTCCTACGAGCAGTACTTC CSVGTQISYEQYF
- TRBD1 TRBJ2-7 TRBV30 TGTGCCTGGAAGAGACAGGGTAGCACCTACGAGCAGTACTTC CAWKRQGSTYEQYF
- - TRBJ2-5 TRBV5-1 TGCGCCAGCAGCTTGGAGCCTAACCAAGAGACCCAGTACTTC CASSLEPNQETQYF
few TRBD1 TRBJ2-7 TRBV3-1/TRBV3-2 TGTGCCAGCAGCCAGGGGACAGGGCCCTACGAGCAGTACTTC CASSQGTGPYEQYF
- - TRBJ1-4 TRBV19 TGTGCCAGTAGTATCGCCCGACAGTCACATGAAAAACTGTTTTTT CASSIARQSHEKLFF
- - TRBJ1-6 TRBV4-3 TGCGCCAGCAGCCAAGATTGGGCAGCCAATTCACCCCTCCACTTT CASSQDWAANSPLHF
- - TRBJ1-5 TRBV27 TGTGCCAGCAGTTTATCGGGGGAGGTTCAGCCCCAGCATTTT CASSLSGEVQPQHF
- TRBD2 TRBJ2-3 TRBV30 TGTGCCTGGAGTGTCAGGGGCGGGAGGGCGGATACGCAGTATTTT CAWSVRGGRADTQYF
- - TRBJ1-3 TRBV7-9 TGTGCCAGCAGCTTAGGATCGACAGTTGCTGGAAACACCATATATTTT CASSLGSTVAGNTIYF
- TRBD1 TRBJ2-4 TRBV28 TGTGCCAGCAGTCCCGGGACAGGGGGATACATTCAGTACTTC CASSPGTGGYIQYF
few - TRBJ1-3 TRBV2 TGTGCCAGCAGTGAAGTGGGAGGTAGAAACACCATATATTTT CASSEVGGRNTIYF
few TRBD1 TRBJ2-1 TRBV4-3 TGCGCCAGCAGCCAAAGCCGGGACAGTTACAATGAGCAGTTCTTC CASSQSRDSYNEQFF
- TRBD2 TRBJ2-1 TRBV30 TGTGCCTGGAGCCTGGGAGGGCCGAATGAGCAGTTCTTC CAWSLGGPNEQFF
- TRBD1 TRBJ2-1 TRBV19 TGTGCCAGTAGCGTAAATTCCGGGACAGGGGGCTACAATGAGCAGTTCTTC CASSVNSGTGGYNEQFF
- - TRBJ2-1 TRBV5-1 TGCGCCAGCAGCTTGGGAGACTCCTACAATGAGCAGTTCTTC CASSLGDSYNEQFF
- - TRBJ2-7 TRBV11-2 TGTGCCAGCAGCTTATTAGCCACCAGCTCCTACGAGCAGTACTTC CASSLLATSSYEQYF
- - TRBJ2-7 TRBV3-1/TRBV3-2 TGTGCCAGCAGCCAAGGAGGCGGAGGCTACGAGCAGTACTTC CASSQGGGGYEQYF
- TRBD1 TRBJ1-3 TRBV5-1 TGCGCCAGCAGCTTACAGGGGGCTCTGGACACCATATATTTT CASSLQGALDTIYF
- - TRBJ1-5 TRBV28 TGTGCCAGCAGTTTTAGTCAGCCCCAGCATTTT CASSFSQPQHF
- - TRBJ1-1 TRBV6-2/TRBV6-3 TGTGCCAGCAGTTTAACGGGATCATCTGAAGCTTTCTTT CASSLTGSSEAFF
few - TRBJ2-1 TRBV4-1 TGCGCCAGCAGCCAAGCAGGAGCGGGCACCTACAATGAGCAGTTCTTC CASSQAGAGTYNEQFF
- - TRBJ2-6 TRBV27 TGTGCCAGCAGTTTTGAACAGTTCTCTGGGGCCAACGTCCTGACTTTC CASSFEQFSGANVLTF
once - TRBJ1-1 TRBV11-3 TGTGCCAGCAGGAACCAGATAGTCGTAGGGGGTGAAGCTTTCTTT CASRNQIVVGGEAFF
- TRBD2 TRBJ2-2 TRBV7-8 TGTGCCAGCAGCCGCGGGAGGACCGGGGAGCTGTTTTTT CASSRGRTGELFF
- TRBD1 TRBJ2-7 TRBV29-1 TGCAGCGTGGAACTTCCGGGACAGCAAACCTACGAGCAGTACTTC CSVELPGQQTYEQYF
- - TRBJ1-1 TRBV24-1 TGTGCCACCAGCGATCAAAGGGGTTCAGAAGCTTTCTTT CATSDQRGSEAFF
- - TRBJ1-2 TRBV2 TGTGCCAGCAGTGGTGTGCCCGGCTATGGCTACACCTTC CASSGVPGYGYTF
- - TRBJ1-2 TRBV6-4 TGTGCCAGCAGTGACAGGGGTGGCTACACCTTC CASSDRGGYTF
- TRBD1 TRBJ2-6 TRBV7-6 TGTGCCAGCAGCCATCAGGGACAGGGAGAGAGCTCTGGGGCCAACGTCCTGACTTTC CASSHQGQGESSGANVLTF
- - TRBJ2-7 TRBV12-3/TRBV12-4 TGTGCCAGCAGTTTAAGGAGACGCGAGCAGTACTTC CASSLRRREQYF
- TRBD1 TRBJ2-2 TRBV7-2 TGTGCCAGCAGCATCCGGACAGGGAACACCGGGGAGCTGTTTTTT CASSIRTGNTGELFF
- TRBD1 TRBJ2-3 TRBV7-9 TGTGCCAGCAGCTCGCGACAGGGGAAGACAGATACGCAGTATTTT CASSSRQGKTDTQYF
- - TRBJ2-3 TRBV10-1 TGCGCCAGCAGCTACAACCGGGAGCAAAACACAGATACGCAGTATTTT CASSYNREQNTDTQYF
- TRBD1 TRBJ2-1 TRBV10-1 TGCGCCAGCAGTGCGGGACAGTACAATGAGCAGTTCTTC CASSAGQYNEQFF
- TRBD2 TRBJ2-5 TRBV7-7 TGTGCTAGCAGCTTAAACCTAGCGGACCAAGAGACCCAGTACTTC CASSLNLADQETQYF
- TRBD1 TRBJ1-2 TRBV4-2 TGTGCCAGCAGCCTGACAGGGGAGAACTATGGCTACACCTTC CASSLTGENYGYTF
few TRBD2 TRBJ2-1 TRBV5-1 TGCGCCAGCAGCTTGGGGTCTAGCGGCTACAATGAGCAGTTCTTC CASSLGSSGYNEQFF
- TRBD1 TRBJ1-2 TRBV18 TGTGCCAGCTCACGGGGACAGGGAGATGGCTACACCTTC CASSRGQGDGYTF
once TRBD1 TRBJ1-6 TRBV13 TGTGCCAGCAGCCTGACAGGGGGCAATTCACCCCTCCACTTT CASSLTGGNSPLHF
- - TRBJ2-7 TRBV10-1 TGCGCCAGCAGTAGAGGGACATTCGTCGAGCAGTACTTC CASSRGTFVEQYF